This T cell receptor beta chain emerged from a study of blood T cell repertoires in COVID-19 (dated by TCRdb to the early 2020s). With regard to the full study: The collaborator samples originated in the United States, Italy and Spain and spanned the acute and convalescent phases of COVID-19. The material from the prospective study consisted of cDNA or gDNA derived from T cells, B-cell-depleted T cells, or PBMCs. The dataset comprised deeply sampled blood TCRbeta repertoires from subjects exposed to, actively infected with, or recovered from COVID-19. The repertoires were released in a freely available public database intended as a resource for research on the immune response to SARS-CoV-2. The samples were drawn from two sources: the first 160 participants of the ongoing ImmuneRACE study, and 950 to 1,500 subjects contributed by 6 global collaborators. A de-identified subject ID, COVID-19 status, age in years and sex were almost always included in the sample metadata. Where HLA class I and class II types were available, the types were taken from metadata supplied by the sample provider, not from assay-based typing.

Whole blood was collected in K2EDTA tubes by collaborating institutions according to the institutions' own protocols. For TCRbeta analysis, collaborator samples were shipped as frozen whole blood, as isolated PBMCs, or as DNA extracted from either sample type. Broader findings and caveats from the paper: How much clinical and demographic metadata was included differed by source and by participant, and the metadata was provided uncurated.

Comments on this clone: The target of this receptor is not known. The input lacks base qualities; no much larger clone sits a single base away.

Relative to germline, V is missing 0 bases and J is missing 6 bases, with 2 bases of the junction outside any gene match. From the cysteine up to the phenylalanine, the CDR3 has a length of 14 residues. CDR3 DNA is the only sequence kept; it has 42 bases, read in frame from the first base. The germline V gene encodes CDR1 MNHEY and CDR2 SVGEGT. TCRbeta CDR3 regions were amplified from genomic DNA by means of the immunoSEQ Assay, a bias-controlled multiplex PCR. Under the source paper's analysis protocol: The number of nucleated cells in each sample was estimated from the amplification of reference gene primers within the assay. Sequence reads were collapsed and filtered to measure the absolute abundance of every unique TCRbeta CDR3 rearrangement. For each sample, productive Simpson clonality was calculated as the square root of Simpson's diversity index over productive rearrangements. As stored in TCRdb, this immuneACCESS dataset retains in-frame rearrangements with V and J assigned. A fraction of the clones does not appear; measured against another copy, unresolved V genes explain less than half of the discrepancy, and the remainder lacks a known reason. The D gene and trimming were derived from the DNA, and the V and J assignments and clone size from that table. This sample is represented by some 250,000 clones; approximately 88% of them were singletons. The ten most abundant clones make up over 0.55% of the sample.

The clonotype comes from a human donor in a cohort sampled during active COVID-19. The chain is encoded by TRBV6-2 or TRBV6-3 joined to TRBJ2-7, with TRBD1 identical over 10 junction bases. The material sequenced was peripheral blood. The CDR3 here reads CASSYSGDRGEQYF. In nucleotides, the sequence is TGTGCCAGCAGTTACTCGGGGGACAGGGGCGAGCAGTACTTC.